Listed below are T cell receptor beta chains from one sample, sequenced in a study of blood T cells in healthy people across ages. TCRdb passed the 5' RACE reads through MiXCR, listing each CDR3 protein once. The repertoire holds 1.5 million to 2 million distinct CDR3 sequences, approximately 32% seen once, with 11% in the top ten. The sequencing input was blood. The receptors originated from a woman in her thirties in good health. Both conserved end residues are part of each CDR3. The D gene is left open where the match is weak. Size tells how often a clone was seen (once, few, many) or the class of an expanded clone, and some rows leave it out.

d_call	v_call	j_call	clone_size	cdr3_nt	cdr3_aa
-	TRBV15	TRBJ2-7	few	TGTGCCACCAGCAGAGATGACAGCTCCTACGAGCAGTACTTC	CATSRDDSSYEQYF
-	TRBV20-1	TRBJ2-3	few	TGCAGTGCTTCAGGGGCCCCCACAGATACGCAGTATTTT	CSASGAPTDTQYF
TRBD2	TRBV11-2	TRBJ2-3	-	TGTGCCAGCAGCTTCGCACCCTTCAGGGCGGGAGGGGCGGATACGCAGTATTTT	CASSFAPFRAGGADTQYF
-	TRBV20-1	TRBJ2-3	few	TGCAGTGCCCAGGGGTCTAGCACAGATACGCAGTATTTT	CSAQGSSTDTQYF
TRBD2	TRBV7-9	TRBJ2-7	few	TGTGCCAGCAGCTTAGCACTGGAGGCCTGGGGCGGGAGCTCCTACGAGCAGTACTTC	CASSLALEAWGGSSYEQYF
-	TRBV18	TRBJ2-7	-	TGTGCCAGCTCACCACAGGCGGGGTACTCCTACGAGCAGTACTTC	CASSPQAGYSYEQYF
-	TRBV28	TRBJ2-5	-	TGTGCCAGCAGTCCCCGGGTCTCACAAGAGACCCAGTACTTC	CASSPRVSQETQYF
TRBD1	TRBV18	TRBJ1-2	-	TGTGCCAGCTGGACCCGACAGGGACATGGCTACACCTTC	CASWTRQGHGYTF
-	TRBV5-1	TRBJ2-1	-	TGCGCCAGCAGCCCGGGCAGAGGGTATGACGATGAGCAGTTCTTC	CASSPGRGYDDEQFF
-	TRBV7-2	TRBJ1-6	few	TGTGCCAGCAGCCGCGAGGCAGGGCGGAATTCACCCCTCCACTTT	CASSREAGRNSPLHF
-	TRBV6-2/TRBV6-3	TRBJ1-5	few	TGTGCCAGCAGTTACGACACTAGCAATCAGCCCCAGCATTTT	CASSYDTSNQPQHF
-	TRBV20-1	TRBJ2-7	-	TGCAGTGCTAGAGAAAGGACTGGTTCCTACGAGCAGTACTTC	CSARERTGSYEQYF
TRBD1	TRBV10-3	TRBJ1-1	-	TGTGCCATCAGGCAGGGGGCGGATGGTGGAGCTTTCTTT	CAIRQGADGGAFF
TRBD2	TRBV20-1	TRBJ2-7	many	TGCAGTGCTAGAGATCGTCAGCTAGCGGGAGTAACCCACGAGCAGTACTTC	CSARDRQLAGVTHEQYF
TRBD2	TRBV4-2	TRBJ2-5	-	TGTGCCAGCAGCCAAGTATGGAGCGGGGCCTCCTACGGGCAGTACTTC	CASSQVWSGASYGQYF
-	TRBV5-1	TRBJ1-1	-	TGTGCCAGCAGCTTAGCCGGGACGCTGAACACTGAAGCTTTCTTT	CASSLAGTLNTEAFF
TRBD2	TRBV3-1	TRBJ2-2	-	TGTGCCAGCAGTGGGGCCGAGGCGGGGGAAGATGGCGGGGAGCTGTTTTTT	CASSGAEAGEDGGELFF
-	TRBV7-9	TRBJ2-1	few	TGTGCCAGCAGCTTTGGTCAGGGGTCGACAACTGAGCAGTTCTTC	CASSFGQGSTTEQFF
-	TRBV14	TRBJ1-4	-	TGTGCCAGCAGCCAAGAAGTCCAGGGCCGATGTGGAAAACTGTTTTTT	CASSQEVQGRCGKLFF
TRBD2	TRBV4-1	TRBJ2-7	few	TGCGCCAGCAGCCAAGCGTCTAGCGGGAGCCACGAGCAGTACTTC	CASSQASSGSHEQYF
-	TRBV6-1	TRBJ2-7	few	TGTGCCAGCAGTGAAAGTTTCCGCAGGGATCACGAGCAGTACTTC	CASSESFRRDHEQYF
TRBD2	TRBV12-3/TRBV12-4	TRBJ2-7	-	TGTGCCAGCAGTTTAATGGGGGAGGGTAACGAGCAGTACTTC	CASSLMGEGNEQYF
-	TRBV6-1	TRBJ1-2	-	TGTGCCAGCAGTGTGATGGGGGCCGGCTACACCTTC	CASSVMGAGYTF
-	TRBV3-1	TRBJ2-5	-	TGTGCCAGCAGCCACCCATACCTATATTCCCAGTACTTC	CASSHPYLYSQYF
-	TRBV18	TRBJ1-1	once	TGTGCCGGCTCACCCGCGGGGGGAGCTTTCTTT	CAGSPAGGAFF
-	TRBV4-2	TRBJ2-7	few	TGTGCCAGCAGCCAAGGCCGGGACCCCCACGAGCAGTACTTC	CASSQGRDPHEQYF
TRBD2	TRBV9	TRBJ2-7	many	TGTGCCAGCAGCGTAGACACGGGAGGCACCTACGAGCAGTACTTC	CASSVDTGGTYEQYF
TRBD2	TRBV4-1	TRBJ2-1	many	TGCGCCAGCAGCCAAGGTCATTCTAGCGGCTACAATGAGCAGTTCTTC	CASSQGHSSGYNEQFF
TRBD2	TRBV20-1	TRBJ2-7	-	TGCAGTGCGGATCCCGGGACTAGAAAATACGAGCAGTACTTC	CSADPGTRKYEQYF
-	TRBV2	TRBJ2-1	-	TGTGCCAGCAGTGGAGGGGTAATGGGGAATGAGCAGTTCTTC	CASSGGVMGNEQFF
TRBD2	TRBV9	TRBJ2-1	-	TGTGCCAACAGCCCAAGCGGGAGGTCGGATGAGCAGTTCTTC	CANSPSGRSDEQFF
TRBD1	TRBV20-1	TRBJ2-1	few	TGCAGTGCCCCGGGACAGATTTACAATGAGCAGTTCTTC	CSAPGQIYNEQFF
-	TRBV5-1	TRBJ2-1	-	TGCGCCAGCAGCCCCGCTGAGGGGGAGAGGGGCGAGCAGTTCTTC	CASSPAEGERGEQFF
-	TRBV3-1	TRBJ2-1	-	TGTGCCAGCAGCCAAGAATGGACTTTTGGAGAGCAGTTCTTC	CASSQEWTFGEQFF
TRBD2	TRBV7-2	TRBJ2-7	few	TGTGCCAGCAGCTTAGGCCTGGGACTAGTCTCATACGAGCAGTACTTC	CASSLGLGLVSYEQYF